This T cell receptor beta chain is from a study of blood T cell repertoires in COVID-19. Across the study: Samples taken during acute and convalescent COVID-19 were collected in the United States, Italy and Spain.

In the source study's methods: Estimated nucleated cell counts came from reference gene primer amplification. The method was immunoSEQ multiplex PCR; TCRdb's version includes in-frame clones alone and lacks a portion of them. V and J calls and clone size are copied from that table; D and trimming were computed from the DNA. The sample shows 200,000 to 250,000 clones, about 80% of them seen only once. Germline CDR1 is LNHDA and CDR2 is SQIVND (reference sequence). This CDR3 comprises 17 residues. V was pared by 5 bases and J by 0 bases, with 4 bases of the junction left unmatched. Everyone who took part was roughly 18 to 89 years old, and they came from fewer than 25 US areas. Clinical histories supplied by participants themselves formed the basis of cohort assignment.

V is TRBV19 and J is TRBJ1-6, with 10 bases identical to TRBD1. This TCR derives from a woman aged 40 to 55 with acute COVID-19. Material for sequencing was PBMCs or T cells enriched from blood (not recorded which). DNA of the CDR3: TGTGCCAGTAGTGTCCGGGACAGGGGCTCCTATAATTCACCCCTCCACTTT. Translated: CASSVRDRGSYNSPLHF.